Below, 17 T cell receptor beta chains from the same sample are listed, as sequenced in a study of T cell responses to AZD1222 COVID-19 vaccine. TCRdb's table, derived via immunoSEQ multiplex PCR, lists solely in-frame clones and lacks some. The data hold approximately 120,000 clones, with approximately 89% observed a single time. Here the sequenced sample was peripheral blood, taken 28 days after the second AZD1222 dose. These receptors were obtained from an adult who received the AZD1222 COVID-19 vaccine.

This rearrangement joins TRBV19 to TRBJ2-5; D call uncertain. The V end was cut by 3 bases, the J end by 3 bases, with 2 bases between. Germline-derived CDR1 and CDR2 are LNHDA and SQIVND (reference sequence). The CDR3 covers 11 residues. The CDR3 sequence is CASSIKETQYF. CDR3 coding DNA: TGTGCCAGTAGTATTAAAGAGACCCAGTACTTC. The whole variable domain, remainder taken from reference TRBV19 and TRBJ2-5, is DGGITQSPKYLFRKEGQNVTLSCEQNLNHDAMYWYRQDPGQGLRLIYYSQIVNDFQKGDIAEGYSVSREKKESFPLTVTSAQKNPTAFYLCASSIKETQYFGPGTRLLVL.

This chain links TRBV7-8 with TRBJ2-7; tentatively, D is TRBD1 (6 bases). V shed 0 bases and J shed 3 bases, with 9 bases lying between them. This CDR3 is 14 amino acids long. Germline-derived CDR1 and CDR2 are SGHVS and FQNEAQ. CDR3: CASSLAAGDYEQYF. CDR3 DNA: TGTGCCAGCAGCTTAGCAGCAGGGGACTACGAGCAGTACTTC.

The chain carries TRBV7-2 and TRBJ2-1; 10 bases map to TRBD2. The germline gives CDR1 SGHTA, CDR2 FQGNSA. The CDR3 is made up of 16 amino acids. The V segment lost 5 bases and the J segment 9 bases; nucleotides outside the gene matches: 13. The DNA for the CDR3 is TGTGCCAGCAGCCTAGAGGGTAGCGGGGGGAGCGGTGAGCAGTTCTTC. Its protein product is CASSLEGSGGSGEQFF.

The chain joins TRBV10-3 to TRBJ2-7, with unresolved D. The CDR3 covers 13 residues. Germline V gene data show CDR1 as ENHRY and CDR2 as SYGVKD. V was shortened by 5 bases and J by 0 bases, with 8 bases between the two germline ends. The CDR3 DNA follows: TGTGCCATCAGTCAGAGTGACTCCTACGAGCAGTACTTC. Translated, it gives CAISQSDSYEQYF.

The V and J genes are TRBV5-1 and TRBJ2-5; D unresolved. Looked up from germline, CDR1 is SGHRS and CDR2 is YFSETQ. This CDR3 region has 12 residues. Trimming pared 2 bases from V and 4 bases from J, leaving 6 bases between. The CDR3 spells CASSFLGETQYF. CDR3 sequence (DNA): TGCGCCAGCAGCTTTTTGGGAGAGACCCAGTACTTC.

V gene TRBV9 combines with J gene TRBJ1-4, with D unclear. Germline lookup yields CDR1 SGDLS and CDR2 YYNGEE. The CDR3 sequence is 20 residues long. Trimming shortened V by 0 bases and J by 0 bases, and 21 bases separated the two germline ends. CDR3 nucleotide sequence: TGTGCCAGCAGCGTAGGCTCTCTAGGAGTAACGGGGACAACTAATGAAAAACTGTTTTTT. As protein: CASSVGSLGVTGTTNEKLFF.

The sample holds one count of this clone. The V gene is TRBV10-3, the J gene TRBJ2-7; D uncertain. CDR1 and CDR2 from the germline V gene are ENHRY and SYGVKD. The CDR3 loop spans 12 amino acids. Trimming removed 3 bases at V and 5 bases at J, with 8 bases between. CDR3 nucleotides: TGTGCCATCAGTGACCGGACCGACGAGCAGTACTTC. Translated, it gives CAISDRTDEQYF.

This clone was counted a single time. This sequence joins TRBV14 and TRBJ2-7, with D tentatively TRBD2 (5 bases). Germline V gene lookup returns CDR1 SGHDN and CDR2 FVKESK. The CDR3 has 14 residues. V was cut by 1 base and J by 0 bases, with 7 bases left in between. The CDR3 spells CASSQGRDSYEQYF. The CDR3 coding sequence is TGTGCCAGCAGCCAAGGACGGGACTCCTACGAGCAGTACTTC.

The chain employs TRBV3-1 (or the pseudogene TRBV3-2) and TRBJ2-7, with D perhaps matching TRBD2 (6 bases). The CDR3 contains 14 residues. V lost 4 bases and J 6 bases, leaving 16 bases between the germline ends. Germline assignment: CDR1 LGHDT and CDR2 YNNKEL (reference sequence). CDR3 DNA: TGTGCCAGCAGCCCTCAGGGTTCCGGGAGCGAGCAGTACTTC. Amino acids: CASSPQGSGSEQYF.

This clone was observed a few times. V gene TRBV19 combines with J gene TRBJ1-2; 10 nucleotides line up with TRBD1. Germline V gene lookup returns CDR1 LNHDA and CDR2 SQIVND (reference sequence). Losses at the gene ends were 5 bases for V and 12 bases for J; bases not matched to a gene: 12. The CDR3 loop spans 14 amino acids. In DNA, the CDR3 is TGTGCCAGTAGTTATCCGGGACAGGGGTCGCGGAACACCTTC. Amino acid sequence: CASSYPGQGSRNTF.

V usage is TRBV29-1 and J usage is TRBJ1-5, with D perhaps matching TRBD1 (5 bases). Trimming took 4 bases from V and 7 from J, leaving 11 bases between them. CDR3 length: 12 amino acids. Germline assignment: CDR1 SQVTM and CDR2 ANQGSEA. CDR3: CSVGGEGQPQHF. In nucleotides, the CDR3 is TGCAGCGTTGGGGGGGAGGGACAGCCCCAGCATTTT.

In the case of this clone: Other DNA sequences in the same sample also yield this CDR3. This rearrangement joins TRBV7-9 to TRBJ1-3; D is undetermined. Trimming stripped 3 bases from V and 4 bases from J, with 10 bases between. There are 14 residues in the CDR3. Looked up from germline, CDR1 is SEHNR and CDR2 is FQNEAQ (reference sequence). CDR3 residues: CASSLAGSGNTIYF. The DNA of the CDR3 is TGTGCCAGCAGCTTGGCGGGAAGCGGAAACACCATATATTTT.

The chain links TRBV28 to TRBJ1-2; TRBD1 agrees at 9 bases. The CDR3 is 15 residues long. The ends lost 4 bases at V and 5 bases at J; junction bases unmatched: 8. CDR1 is MDHEN and CDR2 is SYDVKM in the germline V gene. In DNA form, the CDR3 reads TGTGCCAGCAGTTCGGGACAGGGCAAACTTTATGGCTACACCTTC. It codes for CASSSGQGKLYGYTF.

This clone was detected only a few times. The rearrangement uses TRBV7-2 and TRBJ2-7, with a possible D match to TRBD2 (6 bases). The V end was cut by 4 bases, the J end by 0 bases, with 10 bases between. CDR1 and CDR2 from the germline V gene are SGHTA and FQGNSA. This CDR3 region has 14 residues. The CDR3: CASSWGDFSYEQYF. As DNA, the CDR3 is TGTGCCAGCAGCTGGGGGGACTTCTCCTACGAGCAGTACTTC.

The chain recombines TRBV18 with TRBJ2-1; D assignment may be TRBD1 or TRBD2 (5 bases each). The CDR3 runs 13 residues. Trimming shortened V by 2 bases and J by 8 bases, and 10 bases separated the two germline ends. Per germline, CDR1 KGHSH and CDR2 LQKENI. In DNA, the CDR3 is TGTGCCAGCTCACCAGGACGGGGCGATGAGCAGTTCTTC. It encodes CASSPGRGDEQFF.

This chain links TRBV4-1 with TRBJ1-5; D ambiguous. This CDR3 region has 13 residues. Germline loops: CDR1 MGHRA, CDR2 YSYEKL. Trimming left V 4 bases short and J 6 bases short, with 10 bases between. This CDR3 is CASSLIGRQPQHF. The CDR3 DNA sequence: TGCGCCAGCAGCCTCATAGGTCGTCAGCCCCAGCATTTT.

The V and J genes are TRBV10-3 and TRBJ2-5, with D tentatively TRBD2 (6 bases). Per the germline V gene, CDR1 is ENHRY and CDR2 is SYGVKD. V lost 10 bases and J 5 bases, leaving 14 bases between the germline ends. The length of the CDR3 is 12 residues. CDR3 region: CATKTGEETQYF. CDR3 DNA sequence: TGTGCCACCAAGACGGGGGAGGAGACCCAGTACTTC.